Shown below are 8 T cell receptor beta chains from a single sample sequenced in a study of cytomegalovirus exposure and HLA in healthy donors. With 60 Vbeta and 13 Jbeta primers, the PCR was carried out. This table comes from immunoSEQ multiplex PCR, and its TCRdb copy is limited to in-frame clones, with some not included. The table lists about 150,000 clones, around 84% of them singletons. Sequenced sample: PBMCs. These receptor sequences come from a woman between 40 and 50 years old in good health and CMV-seropositive.

The rearrangement joins TRBV20-1 to TRBJ2-1, with D possibly matching TRBD2 (6 bases). Germline assignment: CDR1 DFQATT and CDR2 SNEGSKA (reference sequence). V was clipped by 5 bases and J by 10 bases, with 12 bases between them. The CDR3 is made up of 11 amino acids. CDR3 coding DNA: TGCAGTGCTCCACCCCGGGAGGAGCAGTTCTTC. It is translated as CSAPPREEQFF.

The gene calls are TRBV5-1 and TRBJ2-7, with 13 bases matching TRBD2. Germline trimming cut 5 bases from V and 4 bases from J; bases unmatched to any gene: 6. CDR3 length: 15 amino acids. CDR1 and CDR2 from the germline V gene are SGHRS and YFSETQ. The CDR3 loop reads CASRRGTSGIYEQYF. DNA of the CDR3: TGCGCCAGCAGGCGCGGGACTAGCGGGATTTACGAGCAGTACTTC.

The chain carries TRBV29-1 and TRBJ2-3, with 14 bases that match TRBD2. The CDR3 is 15 residues long. V lost 4 bases and J lost 3; bases outside the gene matches: 3. Germline CDR1 SQVTM, CDR2 ANQGSEA. The CDR3 DNA reads TGCAGCGTTGCCTGGACTAGCGGGAGGACAGATACGCAGTATTTT. Protein: CSVAWTSGRTDTQYF.

This chain uses TRBV5-4 with TRBJ2-7; the D gene is possibly TRBD2 (5 bases). Germline CDR1 is SGHNT and CDR2 is YYREEE (reference sequence). Deletions cut 7 bases from V and 5 bases from J, with 16 bases between. This CDR3 spans 13 amino acids. The CDR3 region is CASSKIRGDEQYF. CDR3 DNA sequence: TGTGCCAGCTCCAAAATACGGGGTGACGAGCAGTACTTC.

This CDR3 is CASSPRGRSTDTQYF. The CDR3 DNA is TGTGCCAGCAGTCCCCGCGGTAGAAGCACAGATACGCAGTATTTT. V gene TRBV27 combines with J gene TRBJ2-3, with D unclear. The CDR3 extends over 15 amino acids. V lost 5 bases and J 0 bases, leaving 12 bases between the germline ends. The V gene's germline CDR1 is MNHEY and CDR2 SMNVEV (reference sequence).

This clone was counted only a few times. The rearrangement joins TRBV7-7 to TRBJ2-7; 13 bases match TRBD2. The ends lost 5 bases at V and 10 bases at J; junction bases unmatched: 5. The CDR3 has 13 amino acids. Germline lookup yields CDR1 SSHAT and CDR2 FNYEAQ (reference sequence). The CDR3 DNA follows: TGTGCCAGCAGCCCTGGACTAGCGGGAGACCAGTACTTC. Protein sequence: CASSPGLAGDQYF.

J is TRBJ1-4 and V is TRBV25-1, with 8 bases matching TRBD1. Germline-derived CDR1 and CDR2 are MGHDK and SYGVNS. V was pared by 3 bases and J by 10 bases, with 7 bases of the junction left unmatched. The CDR3 runs 14 residues. For the CDR3, the DNA is TGTGCCAGCAGTGAGGGACAGGTGGTAGGAAAACTGTTTTTT. The encoded protein is CASSEGQVVGKLFF.

This sequence joins TRBV2 and TRBJ1-1; 9 positions match TRBD1. Germline assignment: CDR1 SNHLY and CDR2 FYNNEI. V lost 8 bases, J lost 3 bases, and 1 base stayed unmatched. CDR3 length: 12 amino acids. The CDR3, as DNA: TGTGCCAGCGGGACAGGGTACACTGAAGCTTTCTTT. Encoded protein: CASGTGYTEAFF.